This T cell receptor beta chain was observed in a study of T cell responses to AZD1222 COVID-19 vaccine. Study-wide background: Pooling of second doses given at about 4 or about 12 weeks was done.

Worth noting for this clone: Its antigen is not identified.

Study results and limitations: Spike regions recognized by vaccine-associated CD4 TCRs spanned the protein, led by 160-218 and 743-854. Just a handful of people given AZD1222 tested seropositive at baseline. Reports indicate that nearly half of spike-specific TCRs are directed at unmutated variant regions.

Generated by immunoSEQ multiplex PCR, the TCRdb table keeps only in-frame clones and is missing some. The table has 100,000 to 120,000 clones, 88% seen once. Germline V CDR1 and CDR2: MGHDK, SYGVNS. Trimming took 1 base from V and 7 from J; bases not matched to a gene: 7. CDR3 length: 15 residues. The TCR originated in an adult in good health. This sequence joins TRBV25-1 and TRBJ2-1, with 7 bases that match TRBD2. The sample in question was peripheral blood, obtained on day 0 of AZD1222 vaccination. CDR3 coding DNA: TGTGCCAGCAGTGAATGGTTAGCGGGTACAAATGAGCAGTTCTTC. Its translation is CASSEWLAGTNEQFF.